This T cell receptor beta chain comes out of a study of T cells after yellow fever vaccination. Overall study context: Where fractions had low cell numbers, libraries were prepared from them with the SMART-Seq v4 Ultra Low Input RNA kit. Overall study results and limits: Any FACS-sorted repertoire could hold abundant clonotypes that contaminate it from the bulk population. Reappearing after the booster were most of the clones from primary vaccination (about 96% CD4, 70% to 90% CD8).

One entry per CDR3 protein, called by TCRdb with MiXCR from the 5' RACE reads. The sample lists just under 600,000 distinct CDR3 sequences, roughly 13% occurring once. This clonotype was observed a few times. The antigen is not known. V trimming: 7 bases; J trimming: 3 bases; junction bases outside the gene matches: 4. This CDR3 is 14 amino acids long. The receptor was derived from a man between 25 and 39 years old who received the YFV17D yellow fever vaccine. The chain employs TRBV12-3 or TRBV12-4 and TRBJ2-2; 8 nucleotides line up with TRBD1. Sample: PBMCs, taken on the day of the yellow fever booster vaccination. CDR3 DNA: TGTGCCAGCACGGGGACAGGACACACCGGGGAGCTGTTTTTT. Translating it yields CASTGTGHTGELFF.